The 25 T cell receptor beta chains listed next were all sequenced from one sample in a study of shared clonotypes between healthy human individuals. The protocol was immunoSEQ multiplex PCR, while the TCRdb copy is restricted to in-frame clones and leaves out a portion. The data hold approximately 350,000 clones, with around 74% observed a single time. The specimen sequenced was memory CD4+ T cells sorted from blood. Subset of the sample: CD45RA-negative fraction. The receptors come from a man in his thirties or forties in good health.

CDR3 loop: CASGNPLYGYTF. The CDR3 coding sequence is TGTGCCAGCGGGAACCCACTCTATGGCTACACCTTC. The V gene is TRBV28, the J gene TRBJ1-2; D not resolved. This CDR3 is 12 amino acids long. CDR1 MDHEN and CDR2 SYDVKM come from the germline V gene. V was pared by 8 bases and J by 4 bases, with 11 bases between.

This clone was recorded many times. V usage is TRBV2 and J usage is TRBJ1-5; no firm D call. The CDR3 has 15 amino acids. The V gene's germline CDR1 is SNHLY and CDR2 FYNNEI. Trimming pared 7 bases from V and 1 base from J, leaving 14 bases between. This chain's CDR3 is CASKEAWLSNQPQHF. The CDR3 region has the DNA TGTGCCAGCAAAGAAGCATGGCTGAGCAATCAGCCCCAGCATTTT.

The chain uses TRBV5-4 and TRBJ1-5; D is undetermined. The length of the CDR3 is 15 residues. From germline, CDR1 is SGHNT and CDR2 YYREEE (reference sequence). The V gene lost 0 bases and the J gene lost 2 bases, with 9 bases spanning the gap. As DNA, the CDR3 is TGTGCCAGCAGCTTGGAGGTTGCCGGCAATCAGCCCCAGCATTTT. Protein sequence: CASSLEVAGNQPQHF.

This clone was recorded a few times. This same CDR3 is encoded by further DNA sequences in the sample. The chain uses TRBV5-1 and TRBJ2-1; unclear D gene. V was clipped by 2 bases and J by 0 bases, with 3 bases between them. CDR1 SGHRS and CDR2 YFSETQ come from the germline V gene. The CDR3 extends over 13 amino acids. The CDR3 loop is CASSLSSYNEQFF. CDR3 sequence (DNA): TGCGCCAGCAGCTTAAGCTCCTACAATGAGCAGTTCTTC.

The chain is built from TRBV6-1 and TRBJ2-7, with D possibly being TRBD1 (5 bases). Germline V lookup: CDR1 MNHNS, CDR2 SASEGT. The CDR3 length is 12 residues. The V gene lost 1 base and the J gene lost 9 bases, with 10 bases spanning the gap. CDR3 nucleotide sequence: TGTGCCAGCAGTGAAGTTAGGGGAAGGCAGTACTTC. Protein: CASSEVRGRQYF.

V usage is TRBV30 and J usage is TRBJ2-7; D is uncertain. In germline, CDR1 is GTSNPN, CDR2 SVGIG (reference sequence). V dropped 0 bases and J dropped 2 bases, with 8 bases sitting between them. The CDR3 has 13 residues. The CDR3 DNA reads TGTGCCTGGAGTGTGGGCGCGGCCTACGAGCAGTACTTC. It yields the protein CAWSVGAAYEQYF.

The rearrangement joins TRBV7-2 to TRBJ2-2; D gene uncertain. The germline V and J ends were trimmed by 2 bases and 0 bases, with 10 bases remaining between them. Germline assignment: CDR1 SGHTA and CDR2 FQGNSA. This CDR3 comprises 16 residues. CDR3 bases: TGTGCCAGCAGCTTACTTCAGACCGCGAACACCGGGGAGCTGTTTTTT. The encoded protein is CASSLLQTANTGELFF.

V is TRBV2 and J is TRBJ2-7, with 8 positions matching TRBD1. The CDR3 is 13 amino acids. CDR1 is SNHLY, CDR2 FYNNEI, per germline. Losses at the gene ends were 5 bases for V and 4 bases for J; bases not matched to a gene: 4. CDR3 sequence reads: CASSFDRGYEQYF. CDR3 DNA: TGTGCCAGCAGTTTCGACAGGGGTTACGAGCAGTACTTC.

The CDR3 nucleotides read TGTGCCAGTAGCTCGGTATTGGACACAGCCTACGAGCAGTACTTC. The encoded protein is CASSSVLDTAYEQYF. The V and J genes are TRBV19 and TRBJ2-7; TRBD1 might be the D (5 bases). Trimming pared 6 bases from V and 2 bases from J, leaving 17 bases between. Germline CDR1 and CDR2: LNHDA and SQIVND (reference sequence). This CDR3 has 15 amino acids.

The gene calls are TRBV5-8 and TRBJ1-2, with 9 bases identical to TRBD1. With V trimmed by 4 bases and J by 8 bases, 12 bases remained unmatched. This CDR3 is 15 amino acids long. The germline V gene has CDR1 SGHTS and CDR2 YDEGEE. The CDR3 coding sequence is TGTGCCAGCAGCCTCGGGGACAGGGTTCGCAGGGGCTACACCTTC. Its translation is CASSLGDRVRRGYTF.

This clone has ten or more counts. The CDR3 sequence is CASSTGTSYNEQFF. In nucleotides, the CDR3 is TGTGCCAGTAGTACCGGGACTTCCTACAATGAGCAGTTCTTC. V usage is TRBV19 and J usage is TRBJ2-1; D perhaps matches TRBD2 (6 bases). The CDR3 consists of 14 residues. V lost 4 bases to trimming and J lost 1 base, with 8 bases between them. CDR1 is LNHDA, CDR2 SQIVND, per germline (reference sequence).

The chain links TRBV5-4 to TRBJ2-5; TRBD2 matches 10 bases. J was trimmed by 2 bases and V by 4 bases; bases with no gene match: 11. From germline, CDR1 is SGHNT and CDR2 YYREEE (reference sequence). This CDR3 has 17 residues. The DNA for the CDR3 is TGTGCCAGCAGCCGTGGACTAGCGGAGCCCGATCAAGAGACCCAGTACTTC. Translated, it gives CASSRGLAEPDQETQYF.

The rearrangement joins TRBV2 to TRBJ1-5, with TRBD1 matching 7 bases. V lost 5 bases and J lost 3; bases outside the gene matches: 7. The germline CDR1 and CDR2 sequences are SNHLY and FYNNEI. CDR3 length: 15 residues. The CDR3 sequence: CASSRGQVINQPQHF. CDR3 bases: TGTGCCAGCAGTAGAGGACAGGTGATCAATCAGCCCCAGCATTTT.

The CDR3 here is CASSSGTANTGELFF. CDR3 DNA: TGCGCCAGCAGCTCGGGGACAGCGAACACCGGGGAGCTGTTTTTT. The V call is TRBV5-1, the J call TRBJ2-2; 7 bases agree with TRBD1. CDR3 length: 15 residues. Germline assignment: CDR1 SGHRS and CDR2 YFSETQ. The V gene end was trimmed by 3 bases and the J gene end by 0 bases; junction bases not matched to a gene: 2.

The chain combines TRBV28 with TRBJ2-3; TRBD2 matches at 7 bases. V gave up 3 bases and J gave up 4 bases; unmatched junction bases: 7. Germline loops: CDR1 MDHEN, CDR2 SYDVKM. The CDR3 has 15 residues. The CDR3 sequence: CASSLRGAGADTQYF. The CDR3 region has the DNA TGTGCCAGCAGTTTGAGGGGCGCGGGGGCAGATACGCAGTATTTT. The full variable domain, in which reference TRBV28 and TRBJ2-3 provide the parts outside the CDR3, is DVKVTQSSRYLVKRTGEKVFLECVQDMDHENMFWYRQDPGLGLRLIYFSYDVKMKEKGDIPEGYSVSREKKERFSLILESASTNQTSMYLCASSLRGAGADTQYFGPGTRLTVL.

V usage is TRBV28 and J usage is TRBJ2-5; 7 bases line up with TRBD1. The V gene's germline CDR1 is MDHEN and CDR2 SYDVKM. CDR3 size: 14 residues. J was trimmed by 4 bases and V by 5 bases; bases with no gene match: 7. Here the CDR3 reads CASSPKTGRETQYF. In DNA form, the CDR3 reads TGTGCCAGCAGTCCTAAGACAGGGCGAGAGACCCAGTACTTC.

CDR3 in amino acids: CASSPFSGRAPHEQFF. The CDR3, as DNA: TGTGCCAGCAGCCCCTTTAGCGGGAGGGCCCCCCATGAGCAGTTCTTC. The chain couples TRBV4-2 to TRBJ2-1; 11 positions match TRBD2. V lost 4 bases to trimming and J lost 8 bases; unmatched junction nucleotides: 10. The CDR3 totals 16 residues. Germline CDR1 and CDR2: LGHNA and YNFKEQ.

This sequence joins TRBV27 and TRBJ2-7, with 7 bases lining up with TRBD1. Germline CDR1 and CDR2: MNHEY and SMNVEV (reference sequence). The V segment lost 6 bases and the J segment 2 bases; nucleotides outside the gene matches: 7. CDR3 length equals 14 residues. CDR3 amino acids: CASSPGTVPYEQYF. The CDR3 DNA is TGTGCCAGCAGCCCCGGGACAGTTCCCTACGAGCAGTACTTC.

This clone was counted a few times. The junction and the germline gene differ at one end; a read error may be behind it. The CDR3 nucleotides read TGTGCCAGCAGTTACTCGGCCCGGGACAGGTTGCTGGACTTC. Translation gives CASSYSARDRLLDF. This chain links TRBV6-5 with TRBJ2-5, with 8 bases identical to TRBD1. CDR3 length: 14 amino acids. CDR1 MNHEY and CDR2 SVGAGI come from the germline V gene.

In DNA, the CDR3 is TGTGCCATCAGACCCTTTAGCGGGCTTAGCTCCTACAATGAGCAGTTCTTC. Translation gives CAIRPFSGLSSYNEQFF. V gene TRBV10-3 combines with J gene TRBJ2-1, with TRBD2 matching 7 bases. The germline V gene encodes CDR1 ENHRY and CDR2 SYGVKD. The length of the CDR3 is 17 residues. Trimming cost V 6 bases and J 0 bases; bases outside gene matches: 11.

In DNA, the CDR3 is TGTGCCAGCAGCTCGGGAGAGGGACTCTATGGCTACACCTTC. It codes for CASSSGEGLYGYTF. The chain has TRBV11-2 and TRBJ1-2, with D possibly matching TRBD1 (5 bases). Germline CDR1 is SGHAT and CDR2 is FQNNGV. The CDR3 length is 14 residues. Trimming pared 4 bases from V and 4 bases from J, leaving 13 bases between.

A single count supports this clone. The chain joins TRBV5-1 to TRBJ2-7; D may be TRBD1 or TRBD2 (5 bases each). The CDR3 length is 13 residues. CDR1 and CDR2 from the germline V gene are SGHRS and YFSETQ. Trimming took off 3 bases at V and 7 bases at J, with 14 bases between the two ends. The CDR3 DNA sequence: TGCGCCAGCAGCTCGGACCCGGGGCGGGAGCAGTACTTC. It is translated as CASSSDPGREQYF.

This clone has just a few counts. The V call is TRBV2, the J call TRBJ2-7; D gene ambiguous. Trimming left V 6 bases short and J 3 bases short, with 12 bases between. This CDR3 region has 13 residues. From germline, CDR1 is SNHLY and CDR2 FYNNEI. CDR3 DNA sequence: TGTGCCAGCAGGGATAGCTGGAGCTACGAGCAGTACTTC. This codes for CASRDSWSYEQYF.

V and J are TRBV4-2 and TRBJ2-1; TRBD2 aligns across 12 bases. This CDR3 spans 15 amino acids. Germline assignment: CDR1 LGHNA and CDR2 YNFKEQ. V lost 1 base, J lost 8 bases, and 3 bases stayed unmatched. The CDR3 region has the DNA TGTGCCAGCAGCCAAGCTAGCGGGAGGGCGTATGAGCAGTTCTTC. It yields the protein CASSQASGRAYEQFF.

Note on this clone: This specimen includes other DNA sequences encoding the same CDR3. The V and J genes are TRBV29-1 and TRBJ2-3, with D maybe TRBD1 (5 bases). CDR1 SQVTM and CDR2 ANQGSEA come from the germline V gene. The CDR3 has 14 residues. Trimming took off 1 base at V and 1 base at J, with 9 bases between the two ends. CDR3 amino acids: CSVEGGRGTDTQYF. CDR3 nucleotide sequence: TGCAGCGTTGAAGGGGGCCGAGGCACAGATACGCAGTATTTT.